The entry that follows covers one T cell receptor (beta chain) sequence. Between the trimmed V and J ends, which lost 3 bases and 0 bases, there was a span of 7 bases. Germline V lookup: CDR1 WNHNN, CDR2 SYGVQD (reference sequence). This CDR3 has 14 residues. This entry belongs to a study of blood T cell repertoires in COVID-19. Study as a whole: The study drew acute and convalescent COVID-19 samples from the United States, Italy and Spain.

Original methodology: Reference gene primer amplification gave estimated nucleated cell counts. Clones were read by immunoSEQ multiplex PCR, and TCRdb kept only the in-frame ones, dropping some. D and trimming come from the DNA, and the V and J calls and clone size come from that table. Of roughly 270,000 clones in the sample, 75% to 85% were seen once. The sample taken for sequencing was peripheral blood. The V and J genes are TRBV10-1 and TRBJ2-3; D call uncertain. This TCR came from a man between 45 and 60 years old with active or convalescent COVID-19. The CDR3 sequence: CASSDGRSTDTQYF. For the CDR3, the DNA is TGCGCCAGCAGTGACGGTCGTAGCACAGATACGCAGTATTTT.